This TCR beta chain emerged from a study of technical replicates of blood from four donors. V shed 6 bases and J shed 3 bases, with 10 bases lying between them. The CDR3 contains 13 residues. Germline CDR1 is ENHRY and CDR2 is SYGVKD. Repertoires were generated with immunoSEQ multiplex PCR, while TCRdb's copy carries only in-frame clones and drops some. The sample includes roughly 60,000 clones, approximately 94% seen only once; the top ten take about 3%. The chain recombines TRBV10-3 with TRBJ2-3, with D perhaps matching TRBD2 (6 bases). The specimen sequenced was PBMCs. This receptor was taken from a human donor in good health. Some clones in this sample may be carry-over from other donors' samples. CDR3 loop: CAISLAPTDTQYF. The CDR3 DNA reads TGTGCCATCAGCCTAGCGCCTACAGATACGCAGTATTTT.